The 20 T cell receptor beta chains in this list originate from one sample, sequenced in a study of Ad26.COV2.S vaccination and SARS-CoV-2 variants. Treatment noted: around 19 received Ad26.COV2.S at low or high dose, single or two shots; 5 received placebo; per-sample allocation not given. Each sample was drawn 63 days after the first injection (of vaccine or placebo). TCRdb's copy holds only in-frame clones and misses some; the assay was immunoSEQ multiplex PCR. The data hold some 640,000 clones, with more than 70% observed a single time. The sample in question was peripheral blood, obtained in a trial of Ad26.COV2.S vaccine versus placebo. The receptors here all came from a person between 18 and 65 years old who received the Ad26.COV2.S COVID-19 vaccine or a placebo.

The chain combines TRBV12-5 with TRBJ2-3; no definite D call. Germline V lookup: CDR1 LGHNT, CDR2 FRNRAP. CDR3 length equals 13 residues. Trimming removed 0 bases at V and 2 bases at J, with 3 bases between. The CDR3 protein is CASGLVPTDTQYF. The CDR3, as DNA: TGTGCTAGTGGTTTGGTACCCACAGATACGCAGTATTTT.

The chain couples TRBV5-6 to TRBJ2-5; D remains ambiguous. Germline CDR1 and CDR2: SGHDT and YYEEEE. V lost 2 bases to trimming and J lost 5 bases, with 10 bases between them. The CDR3 runs 13 residues. The CDR3 loop reads CASSFSSIETQYF. The CDR3 region has the DNA TGTGCCAGCAGCTTTTCATCCATCGAGACCCAGTACTTC.

V and J are TRBV19 and TRBJ2-2; tentatively, D is TRBD2 (7 bases). This CDR3 region has 15 residues. Trimming removed 7 bases from V and 7 bases from J, with 19 bases in between. Germline V gives CDR1 LNHDA, CDR2 SQIVND (reference sequence). The CDR3 DNA is TGTGCCAGTACCTCCTCGGGGGGCCTTAGCGGGGAGCTGTTTTTT. This translates into CASTSSGGLSGELFF.

The rearrangement joins TRBV7-2 to TRBJ2-5, with 9 bases aligning to TRBD2. With V trimmed by 3 bases and J by 6 bases, 8 bases remained unmatched. The V gene's germline CDR1 is SGHTA and CDR2 FQGNSA. This CDR3 contains 15 residues. The CDR3 region has the DNA TGTGCCAGCAGCTTCAGCGGGGGGCTCAGAAAGACCCAGTACTTC. Its translation: CASSFSGGLRKTQYF.

The J gene is TRBJ1-6, the V gene TRBV7-2; TRBD1 matches at 12 bases. Germline V lookup: CDR1 SGHTA, CDR2 FQGNSA. The junction had 10 bases not matched to a gene; V was cut back by 5 bases and J by 14 bases. The CDR3 has 15 residues. The CDR3 is CASSSTGTGGVSLHF. For the CDR3, the DNA is TGTGCCAGCAGCAGCACCGGGACAGGGGGCGTCTCCCTCCACTTT.

This chain joins TRBV30 and TRBJ1-4; maybe TRBD1 (6 bases). The CDR3 length is 13 residues. Germline CDR1 and CDR2: GTSNPN and SVGIG (reference sequence). V was pared by 8 bases and J by 5 bases, with 15 bases between. CDR3 loop: CAVPGAKNEKLFF. CDR3 DNA: TGTGCCGTTCCGGGGGCCAAGAATGAAAAACTGTTTTTT.

This clone showed up just once. The chain carries TRBV19 and TRBJ1-6; the D is unclear. The CDR3 is made up of 14 amino acids. V shed 3 bases and J shed 7 bases, with 10 bases lying between them. Germline V gene lookup returns CDR1 LNHDA and CDR2 SQIVND (reference sequence). The CDR3 is CASSMLGSNSPLHF. The CDR3 bases are TGTGCCAGTAGTATGTTGGGCAGCAATTCACCCCTCCACTTT.

This chain connects TRBV10-3 to TRBJ2-3, with 10 bases matching TRBD2. The CDR3 is 16 residues long. Germline V gene data show CDR1 as ENHRY and CDR2 as SYGVKD. V trimming: 2 bases; J trimming: 1 base; junction bases outside the gene matches: 3. The CDR3 is CAISEPGTSGTDTQYF. As DNA, the CDR3 is TGTGCCATCAGTGAGCCGGGGACTAGCGGCACAGATACGCAGTATTTT.

The chain recombines TRBV18 with TRBJ2-5; TRBD1 matches at 7 bases. Per germline, CDR1 KGHSH and CDR2 LQKENI. After removal of 1 base from V and 5 bases from J, the junction contained 4 bases not matched to a gene. The CDR3 covers 14 residues. The CDR3 DNA sequence: TGTGCCAGCTCACCACTAGGGGGCAGGGAGACCCAGTACTTC. Its translation is CASSPLGGRETQYF.

This chain joins TRBV19 and TRBJ1-2; 7 positions match TRBD1. This CDR3 comprises 13 residues. Germline assignment: CDR1 LNHDA and CDR2 SQIVND (reference sequence). J was trimmed by 5 bases and V by 7 bases; bases with no gene match: 7. CDR3 region: CASKSGQTYGYTF. The CDR3 region has the DNA TGTGCCAGTAAGTCGGGACAGACTTATGGCTACACCTTC. Using reference TRBV19 and TRBJ1-2 for the parts outside the CDR3, the full variable domain is DGGITQSPKYLFRKEGQNVTLSCEQNLNHDAMYWYRQDPGQGLRLIYYSQIVNDFQKGDIAEGYSVSREKKESFPLTVTSAQKNPTAFYLCASKSGQTYGYTFGSGTRLTVV.

The chain carries TRBV7-3 and TRBJ2-1; D may correspond to TRBD1 or TRBD2 (5 bases each). The CDR3 has 15 residues. CDR1 and CDR2 (germline): SGHTA, FQGTGA. V lost 3 bases to trimming and J lost 6 bases, with 15 bases between them. The CDR3 region is CASSFDWGPVNEQFF. In DNA form, the CDR3 reads TGTGCCAGCAGCTTTGATTGGGGACCGGTCAATGAGCAGTTCTTC. The full variable domain, in which reference TRBV7-3 and TRBJ2-1 provide the parts outside the CDR3, is GAGVSQTPSNKVTEKGKYVELRCDPISGHTALYWYRQSLGQGPEFLIYFQGTGAADDSGLPNDRFFAVRPEGSVSTLKIQRTERGDSAVYLCASSFDWGPVNEQFFGPGTRLTVL.

This clone showed up just once. The chain links TRBV6-5 to TRBJ2-2, with no clear D. This CDR3 has 11 residues. Germline CDR1 reads MNHEY; CDR2 reads SVGAGI. V lost 7 bases, J lost 5 bases, and 5 bases lay in between. The CDR3 region has the DNA TGTGCCAGCATCTCGACCGGGGAGCTGTTTTTT. As protein: CASISTGELFF.

The genes are TRBV10-2 and TRBJ1-4, with D unresolved. Germline V lookup: CDR1 WSHSY, CDR2 SAAADI. The CDR3 has 14 residues. Trimming took off 6 bases at V and 1 base at J, with 9 bases between the two ends. DNA of the CDR3: TGCGCCAGCAGACCTGGTGGAACTAATGAAAAACTGTTTTTT. As protein: CASRPGGTNEKLFF.

The gene calls are TRBV11-2 and TRBJ2-5, with TRBD2 matching 12 bases. The CDR3 is made up of 17 amino acids. In germline, CDR1 is SGHAT, CDR2 FQNNGV. V dropped 1 base and J dropped 0; count of bases not matched to a gene: 3. CDR3 DNA: TGTGCCAGCAGCTTAGGACTAGCGGGAGAGTACCAAGAGACCCAGTACTTC. Translating gives CASSLGLAGEYQETQYF.

In its sample, this clone was seen a few times. The gene calls are TRBV24-1 and TRBJ1-4; D unclear. Germline V gene sequence: CDR1 KGHDR, CDR2 SFDVKD. The CDR3 extends over 15 amino acids. Trimming pared 4 bases from V and 4 bases from J, leaving 12 bases between. As DNA, the CDR3 is TGTGCCACCAGTGACCCGACGGCCATTAATGAAAAACTGTTTTTT. Translated: CATSDPTAINEKLFF.

This clone was counted only a few times. This sequence joins TRBV4-3 and TRBJ2-7; the D is unclear. With 2 bases removed from V and 1 base from J, the gap between germline ends came to 9 bases. Germline lookup yields CDR1 LGHNA and CDR2 YSLEER. The CDR3 spans 14 residues. The DNA for the CDR3 is TGCGCCAGCAGCCAAAGCTGGGATTCCTACGAGCAGTACTTC. It is translated as CASSQSWDSYEQYF.

The CDR3 nucleotides read TGTGCCACCAGTGAGGGGAGACTGAGCACAGATACGCAGTATTTT. This encodes CATSEGRLSTDTQYF. The chain recombines TRBV24-1 with TRBJ2-3; possibly TRBD2 for D (5 bases). CDR3 length equals 15 residues. Between the trimmed V and J ends, which lost 4 bases and 0 bases, there was a span of 10 bases. The germline CDR1 and CDR2 sequences are KGHDR and SFDVKD.

On this clone: The same CDR3 is also encoded by other DNA sequences in this sample. The chain combines TRBV18 with TRBJ1-3; tentatively, D is TRBD1 (5 bases). V was cut by 0 bases and J by 1 base, with 7 bases left in between. The CDR3 is made up of 15 amino acids. Germline V CDR1 and CDR2: KGHSH, LQKENI. The CDR3 region has the DNA TGTGCCAGCTCACCACCGGGGGGTTCTGGAAACACCATATATTTT. Its translation: CASSPPGGSGNTIYF.

This clone was picked up one time. Within the sample, other DNA sequences also encode this same CDR3. The chain combines TRBV30 with TRBJ1-2; D is perhaps TRBD1 (5 bases). Trimming removed 3 bases at V and 8 bases at J, with 13 bases between. Germline assignment: CDR1 GTSNPN and CDR2 SVGIG (reference sequence). The CDR3 totals 12 residues. CDR3 in amino acids: CAWSQGIRGYTF. CDR3 bases: TGTGCCTGGAGCCAGGGAATCCGGGGCTACACCTTC.

The J gene is TRBJ2-1, the V gene TRBV5-1; 15 bases line up with TRBD2. J lost 5 bases, V lost 4 bases, and 7 bases had no gene match. The CDR3 consists of 17 residues. The germline gives CDR1 SGHRS, CDR2 YFSETQ. The CDR3 sequence: CASSPRTSGGADNEQFF. Here the CDR3 DNA reads TGCGCCAGCAGCCCGCGGACTAGCGGGGGGGCCGACAATGAGCAGTTCTTC. Variable domain in full (rest from reference TRBV5-1 and TRBJ2-1): KAGVTQTPRYLIKTRGQQVTLSCSPISGHRSVSWYQQTPGQGLQFLFEYFSETQRNKGNFPGRFSGRQFSNSRSEMNVSTLELGDSALYLCASSPRTSGGADNEQFFGPGTRLTVL.